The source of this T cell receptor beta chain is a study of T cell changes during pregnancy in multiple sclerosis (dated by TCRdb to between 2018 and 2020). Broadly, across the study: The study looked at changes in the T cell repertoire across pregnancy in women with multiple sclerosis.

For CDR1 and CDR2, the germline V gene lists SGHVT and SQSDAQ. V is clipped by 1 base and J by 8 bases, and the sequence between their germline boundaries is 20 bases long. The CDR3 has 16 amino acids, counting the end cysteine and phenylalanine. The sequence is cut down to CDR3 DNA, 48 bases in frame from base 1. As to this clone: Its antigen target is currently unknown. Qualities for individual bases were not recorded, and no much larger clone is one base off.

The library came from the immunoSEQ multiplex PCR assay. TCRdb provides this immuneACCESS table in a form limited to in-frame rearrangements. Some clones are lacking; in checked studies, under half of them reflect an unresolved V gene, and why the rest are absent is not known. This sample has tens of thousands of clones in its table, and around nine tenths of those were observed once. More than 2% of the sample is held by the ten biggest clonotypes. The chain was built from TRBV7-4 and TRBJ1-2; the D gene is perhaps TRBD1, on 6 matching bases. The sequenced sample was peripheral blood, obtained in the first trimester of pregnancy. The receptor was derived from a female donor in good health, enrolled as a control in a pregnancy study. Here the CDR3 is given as CASSLDLGGPRGGYTF. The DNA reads TGTGCCAGCAGCTTAGACTTGGGGGGGCCGAGGGGAGGCTACACCTTC.